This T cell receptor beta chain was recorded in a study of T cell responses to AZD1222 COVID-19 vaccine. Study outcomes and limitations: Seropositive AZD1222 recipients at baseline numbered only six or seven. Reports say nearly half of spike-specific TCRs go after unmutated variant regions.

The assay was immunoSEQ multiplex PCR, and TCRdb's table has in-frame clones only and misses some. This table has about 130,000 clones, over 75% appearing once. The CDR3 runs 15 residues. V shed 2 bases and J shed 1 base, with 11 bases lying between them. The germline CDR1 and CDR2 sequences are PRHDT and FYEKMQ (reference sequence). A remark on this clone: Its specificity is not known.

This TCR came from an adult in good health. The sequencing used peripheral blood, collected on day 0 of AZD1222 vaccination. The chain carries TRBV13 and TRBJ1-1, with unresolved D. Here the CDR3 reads CASSLSAGWNTEAFF. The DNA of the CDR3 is TGTGCCAGCAGCTTAAGCGCTGGGTGGAACACTGAAGCTTTCTTT.